The 15 T cell receptor beta chains in this list originate from one sample, sequenced in a study of vaccination effects on CD4 cells after COVID-19. Their specific antigens are unknown. The repertoire was sequenced with immunoSEQ multiplex PCR; TCRdb's copy has only in-frame clones and lacks some. This sample has roughly 70,000 clones, with less than 80% found just once. Antigen-specific CD4+ T cells were first expanded with viral peptide pools by the ViraFEST assay and only then sequenced. Culturing for roughly 9 days preceded CD4+ T cell isolation. The vaccine given was either BNT162b2 or mRNA-1273, in two doses. The sample in question was CD4+ T cells from PBMCs cultured with HCoV-OC43 spike peptides, obtained after COVID-19 vaccination. Subset of the sample: HCoV-OC43 spike overlapping peptide pool stimulation. These receptors all come from a human donor who received a COVID-19 vaccine.

The table lists this clone with a few counts. V usage is TRBV28 and J usage is TRBJ2-3, with a tentative D call TRBD1 (6 bases). Trimming left V 2 bases short and J 1 base short, with 10 bases between. Germline CDR1 MDHEN, CDR2 SYDVKM. The CDR3 extends over 15 amino acids. The CDR3, as DNA: TGTGCCAGCAGTTTAGCACAGGGCGGCACAGATACGCAGTATTTT. Amino acids: CASSLAQGGTDTQYF. The full variable domain, in which reference TRBV28 and TRBJ2-3 provide the parts outside the CDR3, is DVKVTQSSRYLVKRTGEKVFLECVQDMDHENMFWYRQDPGLGLRLIYFSYDVKMKEKGDIPEGYSVSREKKERFSLILESASTNQTSMYLCASSLAQGGTDTQYFGPGTRLTVL.

The chain employs TRBV6-5 and TRBJ1-1; unclear D gene. The CDR3 is 15 amino acids. Germline CDR1 and CDR2: MNHEY and SVGAGI. V lost 2 bases and J lost 1, with 11 bases in between. In nucleotides, the CDR3 is TGTGCCAGCAGTTACGCCGGCCGATCGAACACTGAAGCTTTCTTT. It is translated as CASSYAGRSNTEAFF.

The V and J genes are TRBV10-3 and TRBJ2-7; 7 bases are shared with TRBD1. Germline V lookup: CDR1 ENHRY, CDR2 SYGVKD. The ends lost 4 bases at V and 2 bases at J; junction bases unmatched: 2. The CDR3 contains 13 residues. CDR3 region: CAISVGTAYEQYV. The CDR3 coding sequence is TGTGCCATCAGTGTAGGGACAGCCTACGAGCAGTACGTC.

This rearrangement joins TRBV4-1 to TRBJ2-5; D is ambiguous. Germline-derived CDR1 and CDR2 are MGHRA and YSYEKL. This CDR3 is 15 amino acids long. The V gene lost 1 base and the J gene lost 2 bases, with 11 bases spanning the gap. DNA of the CDR3: TGCGCCAGCAGCCAAGTTTTAGTAGGACAAGAGACCCAGTACTTC. It specifies CASSQVLVGQETQYF.

This clone was recorded once. The gene calls are TRBV5-5 and TRBJ2-7; D is perhaps TRBD1 (6 bases). CDR1 is SGHKS and CDR2 is YYEKEE in the germline V gene (reference sequence). Between the trimmed V and J ends, which lost 4 bases and 3 bases, there was a span of 17 bases. The CDR3 has 15 residues. CDR3 sequence reads: CASSVKQGSIYEQYV. CDR3 DNA sequence: TGTGCCAGCAGCGTTAAACAGGGATCCATCTACGAGCAGTACGTC.

The rearrangement uses TRBV28 and TRBJ1-2; no clear D gene. V lost 5 bases and J 0 bases, leaving 16 bases between the germline ends. Germline CDR1 reads MDHEN; CDR2 reads SYDVKM. The CDR3 sequence is 16 residues long. CDR3 in DNA: TGTGCCAGCAGTCCCCCCCCCGCCGAAGCTAACTATGGCTACACCTTC. It translates to CASSPPPAEANYGYTF.

V usage is TRBV6-6 and J usage is TRBJ2-7, with a weak D call TRBD1 (6 bases). Germline V gene lookup returns CDR1 MNHNY and CDR2 SVGAGI (reference sequence). Trimming cost V 4 bases and J 3 bases, with 10 bases left between them. This CDR3 comprises 13 residues. The CDR3: CASSSGQNYEQYV. The CDR3 bases are TGTGCCAGCAGTTCCGGACAGAACTACGAGCAGTACGTC.

DNA for the CDR3: TGTGCCAGCAGCCTACGACAGGGGAGTGGCTATGGCTACACCTTC. This gives the protein CASSLRQGSGYGYTF. V is TRBV11-1 and J is TRBJ1-2; 8 nucleotides agree with TRBD1. The V and J ends lost 5 bases and 4 bases, in that order; junction bases with no gene match: 9. The CDR3 is 15 amino acids. Germline-derived CDR1 and CDR2 are SGHAT and FQDESV (reference sequence).

The V call is TRBV3-1 (or the pseudogene TRBV3-2), the J call TRBJ2-1; D uncertain. Germline CDR1 reads LGHDT; CDR2 reads YNNKEL (reference sequence). This CDR3 has 13 amino acids. V lost 0 bases to trimming and J lost 7 bases, with 7 bases between them. The CDR3 bases are TGTGCCAGCAGCCAAGATTCAGAAAATGAGCAGTTCTTC. It specifies CASSQDSENEQFF.

This chain connects TRBV4-3 to TRBJ2-5; D is perhaps TRBD1 (5 bases). The V gene lost 1 base and the J gene lost 2 bases, with 11 bases spanning the gap. The CDR3 runs to 15 residues. From germline, CDR1 is LGHNA and CDR2 YSLEER. CDR3 sequence (DNA): TGCGCCAGCAGCCAAGTTCCGACAGATCAAGAGACCCAGTACTTC. This translates into CASSQVPTDQETQYF.

The gene calls are TRBV15 and TRBJ1-6; 8 bases line up with TRBD1. With 0 bases clipped from V and 7 bases from J, the junction kept 2 bases outside the gene matches. CDR1 and CDR2 from the germline V gene are LNHNV and YYDKDF (reference sequence). The CDR3 totals 15 residues. CDR3 residues: CATSRDAGGNSPLHF. The DNA for the CDR3 is TGTGCCACCAGCAGAGACGCAGGGGGCAATTCACCCCTCCACTTT.

The chain uses TRBV10-1 and TRBJ2-2, with D maybe TRBD1 (6 bases). The CDR3 spans 14 residues. V lost 8 bases and J 1 base, leaving 11 bases between the germline ends. Germline V lookup: CDR1 WNHNN, CDR2 SYGVQD (reference sequence). CDR3 sequence reads: CASGGTGNTGELFF. In DNA, the CDR3 is TGCGCCAGCGGGGGCACAGGGAACACCGGGGAGCTGTTTTTT.

The table lists this clone with a few counts. The chain recombines TRBV19 with TRBJ1-2; tentative D call: TRBD1 (5 bases). Trimming removed 2 bases at V and 4 bases at J, with 14 bases between. Germline CDR1 and CDR2: LNHDA and SQIVND (reference sequence). The CDR3 is 15 amino acids. CDR3 region: CASSIIETASYGYTF. As DNA, the CDR3 is TGTGCCAGTAGTATAATCGAGACAGCCTCCTATGGCTACACCTTC.

The CDR3 sequence: CASSQGGDILGTQYF. The DNA for the CDR3 is TGTGCCAGCAGCCAAGGCGGCGACATCTTAGGGACCCAGTACTTC. V gene TRBV3-1 (or the pseudogene TRBV3-2) combines with J gene TRBJ2-5; D call uncertain. The CDR3 runs to 15 residues. Germline V gene lookup returns CDR1 LGHDT and CDR2 YNNKEL (reference sequence). V lost 1 base and J lost 7, with 16 bases in between.

V is TRBV6-5 and J is TRBJ1-3, with D possibly being TRBD1 (6 bases). Germline V gene data show CDR1 as MNHEY and CDR2 as SVGAGI. CDR3 length: 14 amino acids. V lost 10 bases and J 4 bases, leaving 17 bases between the germline ends. The CDR3 DNA reads TGTGCCACGGCTCGGGGGCTAACCGGAAACACCATATATTTT. Translated: CATARGLTGNTIYF.